This T cell receptor (beta chain) was obtained from a study of cytomegalovirus exposure and HLA in healthy donors. Study results and limitations: V- and J-gene trimming in TCR beta was tied to a missense DCLRE1C variant by an analysis performed later. Investigators reported approximately 150 TCR beta chains as tied to cytomegalovirus.

This CDR3 region has 15 residues. Germline values: CDR1 SGHNT, CDR2 YYREEE (reference sequence). In the case of this clone: Its antigen is not identified.

PCR was performed using 60 Vbeta and 13 Jbeta primers. Profiled with immunoSEQ multiplex PCR; TCRdb holds only in-frame clones, not every one. The repertoire holds roughly 150,000 clones, with about 64% as singletons. The clonotype was recovered from a man between 60 and 70 years old in good health and CMV-seronegative. The chain is built from TRBV5-4 and TRBJ2-5; 7 bases are shared with TRBD1. Judging by the DNA end, TRBJ2-7 fits better; the J call may be wrong. The source material was PBMCs. The CDR3 loop is CASSRATGDSYEQYF. The CDR3 DNA is TGTGCCAGCAGCCGCGCAACAGGGGACAGCTACGAGCAGTACTTC.